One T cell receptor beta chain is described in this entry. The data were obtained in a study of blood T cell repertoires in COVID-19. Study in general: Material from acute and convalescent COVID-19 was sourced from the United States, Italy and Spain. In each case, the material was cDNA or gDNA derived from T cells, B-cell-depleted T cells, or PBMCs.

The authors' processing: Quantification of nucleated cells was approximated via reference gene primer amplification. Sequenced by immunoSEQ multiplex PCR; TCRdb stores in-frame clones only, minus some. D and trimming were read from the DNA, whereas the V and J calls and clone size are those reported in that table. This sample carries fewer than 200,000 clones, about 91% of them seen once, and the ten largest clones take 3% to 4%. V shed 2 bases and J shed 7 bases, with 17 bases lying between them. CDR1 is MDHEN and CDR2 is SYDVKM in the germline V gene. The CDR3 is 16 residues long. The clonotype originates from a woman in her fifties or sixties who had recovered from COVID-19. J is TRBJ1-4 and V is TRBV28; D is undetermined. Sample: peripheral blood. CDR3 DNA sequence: TGTGCCAGCAGTTTAGCTTGGCCGCTCGCCCCTGAAAAACTGTTTTTT. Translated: CASSLAWPLAPEKLFF.